This T cell receptor (beta chain) was retrieved from a study of shared clonotypes between healthy human individuals (dated by TCRdb to about 2020). Study-wide context: A few men and a couple of women, aged 18 to 49 years, made up the cohort. For each donor, three plates each were used for CD4 naive and CD4 memory, two plates were used for CD8 naive, and one plate was used for CD8 memory. Per donor, leukapheresis produced somewhere between about 0.94 and 9.5 billion PBMCs. To estimate repertoire size and how much clonotypes are shared between individuals, the study performed deep sequencing of blood TCR repertoires from about five healthy adults. Libraries were prepared and TCR repertoires were sequenced by different laboratories using diverse techniques, in order to increase sequencing depth and limit assay-specific biases.

About this clone itself: There is no known antigen for this receptor. The junction departs from germline at one end; a sequencing error may be responsible.

The donors were healthy, HIV-negative adults with no recently reported acute infections or vaccinations. Every donor was a Caucasian adult living in Nashville, Tennessee, USA. CD4+ T cells were enriched through magnetic negative selection, after which naive cells were positively selected on CD45RA and the remaining negative fraction served as the memory subset. Blood was obtained by leukapheresis, after which PBMCs were separated by Ficoll-Histopaque density gradient centrifugation and cryopreserved in liquid nitrogen vapor phase. Analytical flow cytometry was used to check the purity and quantity of every magnetically sorted T cell population. Genomic DNA was isolated from every sorted fraction and measured by UV absorbance on a Nanodrop 2000c. The germline V gene encodes CDR1 SQVTM and CDR2 ANQGSEA. The CDR3 measures 11 amino acids from cysteine to phenylalanine. Only CDR3 DNA is held: 33 bases, read in frame from base 1.

Results the study describes overall, beyond this receptor: Naive subsets generally had larger estimated clonotype richness than memory subsets. Based on pairwise subsampling, the degree of clonotype sharing among donors was expected to be affected by sequencing depth. When four donors were compared, the shared fraction of clonotypes was about 5% for naive CD4, around 4% for naive CD8, more than 2% for memory CD4, and 0.35% to 0.5% for memory CD8. The small number of donors limited the genetic and exposure-history diversity represented. Sampling was restricted to blood, and TCR repertoires in tissue are likely to differ from TCR repertoires in blood. Compared with non-shared clonotypes, clonotypes shared by all four sorted-subset donors had higher generation probabilities. Rarefaction of sorted-subset datasets indicated incomplete sequencing despite the large sequencing depth.

TCR CDR3 regions were amplified from genomic DNA by multiplex PCR using the deep immunoSEQ assay. Genomic DNA extracted from each cell subset was distributed evenly over all wells of several immunoSEQ 96-well plates, and each plate served as one replicate. For sorted subsets, each replicate PCR was loaded with approximately 190 ng genomic DNA, equivalent to some 27,000 T cell genomes. Purified libraries were quantified with a Qubit 3.0 fluorometer, sized on a Bioanalyzer 2100, and re-quantified with the KAPA Library Quantification kit. Every immunoSEQ 96-well plate was sequenced on a dedicated single-read 150-cycle Illumina NextSeq 550 flow cell. The original pipeline was this. Because the immunoSEQ output included only junctional sequences and no quality scores, the filtering could not be the same as the filtering used for full-length reads. Sequences were annotated with PyIR, a Python wrapper for IgBLAST v1.9, and V/J genes and CDR3 were assigned using IMGT germline references. Reads with weak V/J assignments (E-value above 1e-6), missing CDR3, stop codons, out-of-frame junctions, or ambiguous translated residues were removed. A V3J clonotype was defined by an identical inferred V gene, J gene, and CDR3 amino acid sequence. Percentage overlap between repertoires was calculated by dividing the number of shared unique clonotypes by the size of the smaller repertoire. Three approaches were used to assess repertoire richness: RTK rarefaction, the Chao1 estimator, and Recon v2.1 estimates of unobserved clonotypes. For all TCRbeta clonotypes obtained by the gDNA method from four donors, generation probabilities were computed with OLGA. Entries here come from immuneACCESS through TCRdb and include only in-frame sequences with V and J called. Some clones fail to appear in such tables; in the studies checked, an unresolved V gene covers under half of the shortfall, and the cause of the remainder is unknown. Clonal size and the V and J genes are those of that table, whereas D and trimming came from the DNA. This sample comprises roughly 2,500,000 clones, 93% of them detected only once. The ten largest make up approximately 0.37% of the sample.

Sample: naive CD4+ T cells from PBMCs. This sample's cell subset or site label indicates: CD45RA+ positively selected. The clonotype originates from a man in his late teens or twenties in good health. Some clones in this sample may be carry-over from other donors' samples. The chain couples TRBV29-1 to TRBJ1-1; there is no confident call for the D gene. The DNA sequence follows: TGCAGCGTTCGCGTGAACGCTGAAGCTTTCTTT. This sequence encodes CSVRVNAEAFF.